The entry that follows covers one T cell receptor beta chain sequence. Its antigen specificity is not known. Base qualities are not at hand, and no much larger clone is one base apart. The CDR3 numbers 16 residues from cysteine through phenylalanine. The read is trimmed to its CDR3 DNA, 48 bases read in frame from base 1. According to the germline V gene, CDR1 reads SGHRS and CDR2 reads YFSETQ. V is cut back by 4 bases and J by 1 base, with 6 bases in the junction unmatched. Library creation used the immunoSEQ multiplex PCR assay. The hsTCRB Kit was used according to the manufacturer's protocol to amplify rearranged TCR beta chain sequences. Sequencing of TCRB libraries was carried out on an Illumina MiSeq. Regarding the original processing steps: The proprietary platform of the kit vendor was used for demultiplexing, trimming and gene mapping. The table comes from immuneACCESS by way of TCRdb, which keeps in-frame sequences with V and J called. Part of the clones is missing from these tables; in studies checked, under half for an unresolved V gene and the rest for unknown reasons. V, J and clone size are taken as reported in that table, and D and trimming were inferred from the DNA itself. Within this sample are roughly 60,000 clones, with about 80% of them counted one time only. The ten top clones hold 3% to 4% of the sample.

The time point label corresponds to: week 11, during vaccination. Every vaccine dose consisted of 300 ug of a 20-mer mutant IDH1 peptide in Montanide, administered subcutaneously together with topical imiquimod. The donors had newly diagnosed IDH1-mutant astrocytomas of WHO grade 3 or 4 that showed loss of nuclear ATRX. The samples were drawn from NOA16, a multicentre, single-arm, open-label phase I trial in Germany that tested a mutant IDH1 peptide vaccine in humans for the first time. Genomic DNA for TCRB sequencing was extracted from EDTA blood using the DNeasy Blood and Tissue Kit. This sample was included in a study of a mutant IDH1 vaccine in newly diagnosed glioma (dated by TCRdb to 2020 to 2023). For the wider study: Eight vaccinations were administered to patients in weeks 1, 3, 5, 7, 11, 15, 19 and 23, corresponding to visits V03 through V10. Of the roughly 30 treated patients, 62.5% were male and around 40% were female, and a mean age of around 40 years was recorded. Peripheral blood samples were drawn at six visits, namely V03 (baseline), V05, V07, V10, V12 and V13. Before enrollment, most patients had been given radiochemotherapy with temozolomide as standard therapy, while the rest had received either radiotherapy alone or temozolomide alone. Longitudinal TCRB deep sequencing was done for roughly 23 treated patients, wherever samples were available for exploratory analyses. Vaccination began 4-6 weeks after radiotherapy alone, or alongside temozolomide cycles in the chemotherapy-containing groups.

Broad study findings and their caveats: Immune responses induced by the vaccine were seen in more than 85% of patients across multiple MHC alleles. PBMC samples for TCRB deep sequencing were selected based on availability. The authors stated that sample limitations prevented analyses of patient blood samples from being reproduced. No apparent relationship was observed between pseudoprogression and alterations in the top peripheral T cell clonotypes detected by TCRB sequencing.

Sample: PBMCs, taken from a glioma patient whose treatment included an IDH1 peptide vaccine. This sequence uses TRBV5-1 and TRBJ2-1, with TRBD2 matching 9 junction bases. The clonotype originates from a man aged 25-45 years with glioma. CDR3 protein: CASSESGLASYNEQFF. Here is the DNA: TGCGCCAGCAGCGAGTCGGGACTAGCTTCCTACAATGAGCAGTTCTTC.